The 10 T cell receptor beta chains listed next were all sequenced from one sample in a study of T cell responses to AZD1222 COVID-19 vaccine. Some clones are missing from TCRdb's copy, which holds only in-frame ones; the method was immunoSEQ multiplex PCR. Of approximately 140,000 clones in the sample, 70% to 90% are singletons; the top ten hold about 6%. Sequences were derived from peripheral blood, sampled on day 0 of AZD1222 vaccination. These receptors originate from an adult in good health.

The rearrangement joins TRBV24-1 to TRBJ2-2, with 8 bases that match TRBD1. Germline V lookup: CDR1 KGHDR, CDR2 SFDVKD. This CDR3 is 14 amino acids long. V shed 4 bases and J 3 bases; nucleotides not matched to a gene: 0. The CDR3 DNA follows: TGTGCCACCAGTGAGGACAGGGACACCGGGGAGCTGTTTTTT. Its translation: CATSEDRDTGELFF.

The V call is TRBV5-1, the J call TRBJ2-1; D is unresolved. The ends were cut back, 1 base at V and 9 bases at J, with 11 bases in the middle. Germline V gene data show CDR1 as SGHRS and CDR2 as YFSETQ. The CDR3 length is 13 residues. The CDR3 protein is CASSLSVSSEQFF. CDR3 coding DNA: TGCGCCAGCAGCTTGAGTGTATCGAGTGAGCAGTTCTTC.

This chain joins TRBV12-3 or TRBV12-4 and TRBJ1-2; D is unresolved. The V end lost 1 base, the J end lost 2 bases, and 2 bases lay between the germline ends. The CDR3 is 12 amino acids. The CDR3 DNA is TGTGCCAGCAGTTTAGTGAACTATGGCTACACCTTC. Its translation: CASSLVNYGYTF.

V gene TRBV6-1 combines with J gene TRBJ1-2; D remains unclear. V lost 3 bases and J lost 6, with 14 bases in between. Germline V gene lookup returns CDR1 MNHNS and CDR2 SASEGT. This CDR3 is built from 14 residues. The CDR3 region has the DNA TGTGCCAGCAGTGAGAGACTGGGGTGGGATGGCTACACCTTC. This gives the protein CASSERLGWDGYTF.

DNA for the CDR3: TGTGCCAGCAGCCAAGAGATGACAGGGGAAGTCCACTTT. It encodes CASSQEMTGEVHF. The chain couples TRBV4-2 to TRBJ1-6, with 8 bases matching TRBD1. J was trimmed by 17 bases and V by 0 bases; bases with no gene match: 6. The germline V gene has CDR1 LGHNA and CDR2 YNFKEQ. The CDR3 length is 13 residues.

As for this clone: Other DNA sequences in this specimen translate into the identical CDR3. The V gene is TRBV6-5, the J gene TRBJ1-1; 7 bases line up with TRBD1. The CDR3 extends over 12 amino acids. CDR1 is MNHEY and CDR2 is SVGAGI in the germline V gene. V lost 6 bases and J lost 3; bases outside the gene matches: 1. CDR3 nucleotides: TGTGCCAGCAGAACAGGGGACACTGAAGCTTTCTTT. Its protein product is CASRTGDTEAFF.

Points on this clone: An end of the junction differs from the germline gene, which may be a read error. The chain uses TRBV6-2 or TRBV6-3 and TRBJ2-4, with D perhaps matching TRBD1 or TRBD2 (5 bases each). The length of the CDR3 is 11 residues. From germline, CDR1 is MNHEY and CDR2 SVGEGT. The chain's CDR3 is CASSSGTEPCF. The CDR3 coding sequence is TGTGCCAGCAGCTCCGGGACCGAGCCTTGTTTC.

The chain joins TRBV6-1 to TRBJ1-2; no clear D. Germline loops: CDR1 MNHNS, CDR2 SASEGT. V gave up 1 base and J gave up 3 bases, with 6 bases separating them. The CDR3 extends over 13 amino acids. The CDR3 reads CASSEGGYYGYTF. The CDR3 DNA sequence: TGTGCCAGCAGTGAAGGGGGTTACTATGGCTACACCTTC.

There are a few counts of this clone. The CDR3 protein is CASLDGGTGAGELFF. In nucleotides, the CDR3 is TGTGCCAGTTTAGACGGAGGAACGGGGGCCGGGGAGCTGTTTTTT. The genes are TRBV6-5 and TRBJ2-2; D might be TRBD2 (6 bases). From germline, CDR1 is MNHEY and CDR2 SVGAGI. V dropped 9 bases and J dropped 6 bases, with 20 bases sitting between them. The CDR3 totals 15 residues.

V gene TRBV6-2 or TRBV6-3 combines with J gene TRBJ2-5; 9 bases are a match to TRBD2. The germline V gene has CDR1 MNHEY and CDR2 SVGEGT. The CDR3 is 18 amino acids. Unmatched junction bases numbered 11, after V lost 2 bases and J lost 1 base. CDR3 nucleotide sequence: TGTGCCAGCAGTTACGGTGGCGGGACTAGCCGGTTCCAAGAGACCCAGTACTTC. Its protein is CASSYGGGTSRFQETQYF.